The text below deals with one T cell receptor (beta chain). Germline CDR1 and CDR2: MNHEY and SVGAGI. The CDR3 is 13 amino acids. V lost 6 bases, J lost 5 bases, and 13 bases lay in between. The sample comes from a study of blood T cell repertoires in COVID-19. Method: immunoSEQ multiplex PCR; TCRdb's copy keeps in-frame clones and lacks some. The data hold some 310,000 clones, with roughly 88% observed a single time. The rearrangement uses TRBV6-5 and TRBJ1-1; D uncertain. The TCR was taken from a woman in her twenties or thirties with COVID-19, enrolled during active disease. The source material was peripheral blood. The CDR3 coding sequence is TGTGCCAGCAGGGGAGCCGGGGAAACTGAAGCTTTCTTT. Its protein is CASRGAGETEAFF.